This T cell receptor (beta chain) was obtained from a study of cytomegalovirus exposure and HLA in healthy donors. Study outcomes and limitations: One variant, a missense change in DCLRE1C, was linked in a later analysis to TCR beta V- and J-gene trimming.

With regard to this clone: Its antigen remains unknown.

Germline-derived CDR1 and CDR2 are SGHRS and YFSETQ. This CDR3 has 15 residues. Trimming took off 4 bases at V and 5 bases at J, with 18 bases between the two ends. The PCR employed 60 Vbeta primers together with 13 Jbeta primers. Generated by immunoSEQ multiplex PCR, the TCRdb table keeps only in-frame clones and is missing some. The sample has 170,000 or so clones; under 90% are singletons. The sequenced sample was PBMCs. The chain uses TRBV5-1 and TRBJ1-1; D might be TRBD1 (6 bases). This sequence was found in a man aged 30-40 years in good health and CMV-seropositive. The CDR3 loop is CASSPPGVSTTEAFF. CDR3 sequence (DNA): TGCGCCAGCAGCCCCCCAGGGGTCTCTACGACTGAAGCTTTCTTT.